Here is one T cell receptor (beta chain) with its context. This clonotype was observed a few times. Its binding antigen is unknown. There are no base qualities to consult, and no much larger clone falls within one base. The data derive from a study of T cells in Graves' hyperthyroidism and ophthalmopathy (dated by TCRdb to 2018 to 2020). For the study in its entirety: Peripheral blood was sampled at the time of initial diagnosis, prior to any treatment. TCR V-J signatures able to tell the groups apart were searched for in a discovery cohort of more than 90 patients, of whom over 40 had Graves' ophthalmopathy and about 60 had stable Graves' hyperthyroidism. For training and testing, the approximately 92 patients in the discovery cohort were randomly divided in a 7:3 ratio. Whether ophthalmopathy could be predicted prospectively was tested in an independent validation cohort made up of some 20 hyperthyroidism patients plus 17 patients who later progressed to ophthalmopathy. Following sampling, methimazole starting at 30 mg daily was given to hyperthyroidism patients, and high-dose intravenous methylprednisolone was given to ophthalmopathy patients. The paper reports TCR Vbeta CDR3 sequencing of approximately 140 peripheral blood samples: around 45 ophthalmopathy, over 70 hyperthyroidism and around 17 progressor patients. In addition, the study compared T-cell repertoires in thyroid tissue and in blood from roughly six Graves' hyperthyroidism patients.

Hyperthyroidism patients were newly diagnosed, had a disease duration of under 2 months, and were aged 18 to 65 years. Patients with uncontrolled infections, other autoimmune diseases, pregnancy or lactation were excluded. Diagnoses were based on clinical symptoms, serum thyroxine and TRAb, thyroid ultrasound and orbital computed tomography. Blood from progressor patients was drawn when they were first diagnosed with hyperthyroidism, before any ophthalmopathy symptoms appeared. Ficoll-Paque density gradient centrifugation was used to isolate PBMCs from about 10 ml of fresh peripheral blood. Progressor patients were first diagnosed with Graves' hyperthyroidism and then developed ophthalmopathy during follow-up. Total RNA was extracted with Trizol reagent, and quality was checked on an Agilent 2100 Bioanalyzer. TCR beta CDR3 regions were amplified from RNA transcripts. The first round of RT-PCR for the TCR CDR3 was performed with the HTBI primer set and the Qiagen OneStep RT-PCR kit. Libraries were constructed in a second round of multiplex PCR, after which size selection and purification were carried out. Sequencing of the libraries was done on an Illumina HiSeq2000 using paired-end 100 bp reads. As for the authors' bioinformatics: Raw data were processed with SOAPnuke, discarding reads with adapters, uncalled bases, mean Phred below 15, or no exact constant-primer or identifier match. High-quality paired reads were merged using COPE v1.2.5, and each unique nucleotide sequence was defined as a clonotype. MiTCR v1.1 was used to align the clonotypes against IMGT TRBV, TRBD and TRBJ reference segments. Only V-J combinations with frequency above 0.0001, covering about 99% of repertoires, were analysed. The TCS score was defined as the ratio of F50 (clonal expansion) to E x V (chaos), calculated using BLOSUM62-based TCRdist between CDR3 peptides within each V-J. Welch's t-statistics and random forest reduced several hundred V-J features to some 14, which were used in a naive Bayes classifier (R e1071). TCRdb's own reprocessing of the public reads used fastp at Q25 and MiXCR and kept productive beta chains. Here each entry gathers all rows of one CDR3 protein and keeps the most common genes and DNA. The V and J calls and clone size come from TCRdb's table, not from the authors' own analysis. This sample comprises 140,000 or so distinct CDR3 sequences, over 20% of them detected only once. The ten top clones hold roughly 73% of the sample.

Results and caveats for the whole study, not just this receptor: Sample size was not statistically predetermined, and investigators were not blinded to group allocation. In cross-validation, a model built on a 13 V-J signature told ophthalmopathy apart from stable hyperthyroidism with less than 90% sensitivity and approximately 81% specificity, and in testing the same model reached 80%/75%. Most expanded thyroid clonotypes (frequency above 0.001) were also found in blood, which suggests that blood repertoires may mirror thyroid immune responses. In validation, progression to ophthalmopathy was predicted by the model with roughly 69% sensitivity and nearly 75% specificity, a median of approximately 6.5 months before onset.

The TCR comes from a woman between 45 and 60 years old with Graves' hyperthyroidism that later progressed to Graves' ophthalmopathy. Sequencing was carried out using blood.

The CDR3 has the sequence CAIGAQGSNEKLFF. The nucleotides read TGTGCCATCGGAGCACAGGGGTCTAATGAAAAACTGTTTTTT. Here the chain combines TRBV10-3 and TRBJ1-4; the central 7 bases match TRBD1. Its CDR3 holds 14 amino acids, cysteine through phenylalanine. Left in the record is the CDR3 DNA by itself, 42 bases read in frame from the first base. Clipping removes 8 bases from V and 3 bases from J, with 6 as the unmatched junction base count. CDR1 is given as ENHRY and CDR2 as SYGVKD, both from the germline V gene.